The 8 T cell receptor beta chains reported below all come from one sample, sequenced in a study of blood T cell repertoires in COVID-19. This table comes from immunoSEQ multiplex PCR, and its TCRdb copy is limited to in-frame clones, with some not included. Of 55,000 to 80,000 clones listed, around 82% were seen once; the top ten hold approximately 6%. Input material: peripheral blood. These receptors were obtained from a human donor in a cohort sampled during active COVID-19.

The V and J genes are TRBV5-1 and TRBJ2-3; D is unclear. Germline CDR1 is SGHRS and CDR2 is YFSETQ. V was cut by 2 bases and J by 5 bases, with 9 bases left in between. CDR3 length: 13 residues. CDR3 nucleotides: TGCGCCAGCAGCTTCATCACACGAGATACGCAGTATTTT. It is translated as CASSFITRDTQYF.

The rearrangement uses TRBV6-1 and TRBJ2-3, with 8 bases that match TRBD2. V lost 3 bases and J lost 5; bases outside the gene matches: 10. The germline gives CDR1 MNHNS, CDR2 SASEGT. This CDR3 is built from 16 residues. CDR3 DNA sequence: TGTGCCAGCAGTGACCCCAGCGGGAGAAGGAAAGATACGCAGTATTTT. Translating it yields CASSDPSGRRKDTQYF.

V gene TRBV29-1 combines with J gene TRBJ2-7, with 9 bases aligning to TRBD2. From germline, CDR1 is SQVTM and CDR2 ANQGSEA. V was clipped by 4 bases and J by 4 bases; unmatched bases: 5. The CDR3 loop spans 13 amino acids. The CDR3 sequence is CSVGEAGGYEQYF. CDR3 coding DNA: TGCAGCGTTGGGGAAGCGGGAGGTTACGAGCAGTACTTC.

The rearrangement links TRBV6-6 to TRBJ1-2; TRBD1 matches at 9 bases. J was trimmed by 7 bases and V by 6 bases; bases with no gene match: 15. This CDR3 spans 16 amino acids. Germline V CDR1 and CDR2: MNHNY, SVGAGI (reference sequence). The CDR3, as DNA: TGTGCCAGCAGCTTGATACTTTCCCGGGACAGGGTTGGCTACACCTTC. This sequence encodes CASSLILSRDRVGYTF.

The chain uses TRBV25-1 and TRBJ1-1, with 11 bases identical to TRBD1. The junction had 2 bases not matched to a gene; V was cut back by 4 bases and J by 4 bases. The CDR3 spans 14 residues. CDR1 is MGHDK and CDR2 is SYGVNS in the germline V gene. The CDR3 sequence is CASSGTGGFTEAFF. In DNA, the CDR3 is TGTGCCAGCAGTGGGACAGGGGGCTTCACTGAAGCTTTCTTT.

This chain connects TRBV4-1 to TRBJ2-4; 8 bases align to TRBD1. CDR1 is MGHRA, CDR2 YSYEKL, per germline. The CDR3 consists of 17 residues. Trimming cost V 3 bases and J 5 bases; bases outside gene matches: 12. Here the CDR3 reads CASSHRRQGSFENIQYF. CDR3 DNA sequence: TGCGCCAGCAGCCACAGACGACAGGGGAGTTTTGAAAACATTCAGTACTTC.

The chain uses TRBV25-1 and TRBJ2-7, with TRBD1 matching over 8 bases. CDR1 and CDR2 (germline): MGHDK, SYGVNS. CDR3 length: 15 residues. With V trimmed by 6 bases and J by 3 bases, 10 bases remained unmatched. This chain's CDR3 is CASSLHRGRSYEQYF. The CDR3 nucleotides are TGTGCCAGCAGCCTCCACAGGGGGAGAAGCTACGAGCAGTACTTC.

The rearrangement links TRBV29-1 to TRBJ2-3, with D possibly being TRBD2 (5 bases). V lost 0 bases and J lost 3, with 16 bases in between. This CDR3 spans 16 amino acids. CDR1 and CDR2 from the germline V gene are SQVTM and ANQGSEA. CDR3 region: CSVEDRVNPGTDTQYF. As DNA, the CDR3 is TGCAGCGTTGAAGATCGAGTCAATCCGGGAACAGATACGCAGTATTTT.